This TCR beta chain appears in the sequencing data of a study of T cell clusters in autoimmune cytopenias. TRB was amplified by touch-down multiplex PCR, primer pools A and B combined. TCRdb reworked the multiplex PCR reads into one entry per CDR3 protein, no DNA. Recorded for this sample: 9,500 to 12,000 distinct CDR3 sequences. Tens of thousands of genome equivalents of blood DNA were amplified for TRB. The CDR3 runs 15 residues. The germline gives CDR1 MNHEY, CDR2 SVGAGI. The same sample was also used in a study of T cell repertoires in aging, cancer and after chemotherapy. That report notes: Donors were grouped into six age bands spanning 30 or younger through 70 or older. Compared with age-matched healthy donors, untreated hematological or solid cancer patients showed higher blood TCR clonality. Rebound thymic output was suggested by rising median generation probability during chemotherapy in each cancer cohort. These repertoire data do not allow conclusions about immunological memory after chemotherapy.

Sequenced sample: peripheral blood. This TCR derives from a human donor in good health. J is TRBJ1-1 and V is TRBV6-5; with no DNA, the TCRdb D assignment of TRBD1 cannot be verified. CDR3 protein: CASSLTGSRSGELFF.